The rows below give T cell receptor beta chains drawn from one sample of a study of blood T cells in healthy people across ages. TCRdb processed the 5' RACE reads anew with MiXCR; each CDR3 protein has one entry. Of about 400,000 distinct CDR3 sequences in the sample, roughly half are singletons; the top ten hold around 50%. Source material: blood. Every receptor here comes from a man between 60 and 70 years old in good health. Both conserved end residues are part of each CDR3. The D gene is left open where the match is weak. Clone size, where shown, is once, few, many, or a class for clones that have expanded.

J gene | V gene | D gene | clone size | CDR3 protein | CDR3 DNA
TRBJ2-6 | TRBV7-9 | TRBD1 | . | CAGSTGTGANVLTF | TGTGCCGGATCGACAGGGACTGGGGCCAACGTCCTGACTTTC
TRBJ2-3 | TRBV28 | . | few | CASSLELGTTSTDTQYF | TGTGCCAGCAGTTTAGAGCTAGGGACAACTAGCACAGATACGCAGTATTTT
TRBJ2-5 | TRBV28 | TRBD1 | . | CATLGEGARETQYF | TGTGCCACCCTAGGAGAGGGGGCCAGGGAGACCCAGTACTTC
TRBJ1-2 | TRBV29-1 | TRBD1 | . | CSVDAHRGRSGYTF | TGCAGCGTTGACGCCCACAGGGGGCGTTCGGGCTACACCTTC
TRBJ2-5 | TRBV6-5 | . | once | CASSYSGPRETQYF | TGTGCCAGCAGTTACTCTGGACCTCGAGAGACCCAGTACTTC
TRBJ2-6 | TRBV12-3/TRBV12-4 | . | . | CASRRQASGANVLTF | TGTGCCAGCAGACGACAGGCCTCTGGGGCCAACGTCCTGACTTTC
TRBJ1-2 | TRBV7-2 | TRBD1 | . | CASSLANPRQGHGYTF | TGTGCCAGCAGCTTAGCAAATCCGCGACAGGGTCATGGCTACACCTTC
TRBJ1-3 | TRBV7-2 | . | . | CASSLGRAGNTIYF | TGTGCCAGCAGCTTAGGCAGGGCTGGAAACACCATATATTTT
TRBJ2-5 | TRBV20-1 | TRBD2 | . | CSAREGAGEEEQYF | TGCAGTGCTAGAGAGGGAGCGGGAGAGGAGGAGCAGTACTTC
TRBJ2-3 | TRBV2 | TRBD1 | . | CASSDQQGSDTQYF | TGTGCCAGCAGTGATCAACAGGGGTCAGATACGCAGTATTTT
TRBJ1-2 | TRBV27 | . | . | CASSLSWGSRGNGYTF | TGTGCCAGCAGTTTATCTTGGGGGTCTCGTGGGAATGGCTACACCTTC
TRBJ2-7 | TRBV20-1 | . | . | CSARSDRDLISYEQYF | TGCAGTGCTAGATCCGACCGGGACTTAATTTCCTACGAGCAGTACTTC
TRBJ2-4 | TRBV20-1 | TRBD2 | few | CSARRTSGGVAKNIQYF | TGCAGTGCTAGGCGGACTAGCGGGGGAGTAGCCAAAAACATTCAGTACTTC
TRBJ2-7 | TRBV28 | TRBD2 | many | CASSSLAGGEQYF | TGTGCCAGCAGTTCTCTAGCGGGAGGCGAGCAGTACTTC
TRBJ2-7 | TRBV7-2 | TRBD2 | few | CASSSYGLRGRTYEQYF | TGTGCCAGCAGCTCTTACGGTCTTCGCGGGAGGACCTACGAGCAGTACTTC
TRBJ2-1 | TRBV6-2/TRBV6-3 | . | few | CASSDNREQFF | TGTGCCAGCAGTGACAACAGGGAGCAGTTCTTC
TRBJ1-6 | TRBV6-1 | . | . | CASSEAWVRAFEFLRSPLHF | TGTGCCAGCAGTGAAGCGTGGGTAAGGGCGTTTGAATTCCTAAGGTCACCCCTCCACTTT
TRBJ2-5 | TRBV7-9 | . | . | CCVESQETQYF | TGTTGCGTGGAAAGCCAAGAGACCCAGTACTTC
TRBJ2-7 | TRBV20-1 | TRBD2 | few | CSASIPAGASYEQYF | TGCAGTGCTAGTATACCTGCGGGAGCCAGCTACGAGCAGTACTTC